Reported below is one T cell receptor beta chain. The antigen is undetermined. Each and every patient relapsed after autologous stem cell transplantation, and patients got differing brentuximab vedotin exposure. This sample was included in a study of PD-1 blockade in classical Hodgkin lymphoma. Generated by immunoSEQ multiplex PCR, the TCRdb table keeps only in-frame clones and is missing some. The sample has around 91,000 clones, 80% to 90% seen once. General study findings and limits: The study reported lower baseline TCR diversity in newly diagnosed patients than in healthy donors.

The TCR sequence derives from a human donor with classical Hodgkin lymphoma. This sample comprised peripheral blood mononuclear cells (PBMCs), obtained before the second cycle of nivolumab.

The CDR3 region is CAWRKLNQETQYF. Here the CDR3 DNA reads TGTGCCTGGAGAAAGCTGAACCAAGAGACCCAGTACTTC. This rearrangement joins TRBV30 to TRBJ2-5; no clear D. CDR1 is GTSNPN and CDR2 is SVGIG in the germline V gene (reference sequence). Trimming took off 3 bases at V and 0 bases at J, with 8 bases between the two ends. There are 13 residues in the CDR3.